Below are 17 T cell receptor beta chains sequenced from a single sample in a study of blood T cell repertoires in COVID-19. Generated by immunoSEQ multiplex PCR, the TCRdb table keeps only in-frame clones and is missing some. The sample contains under 100,000 clones, 81% of which appear only once. Sequencing used peripheral blood. Source of these receptors: a man at least 80 years old with active or convalescent COVID-19.

J is TRBJ2-5 and V is TRBV6-9, with D tentatively TRBD1 (6 bases). The V and J ends lost 0 bases and 2 bases respectively, with 7 bases between them. CDR3 length: 14 residues. The germline V gene has CDR1 MNHGY and CDR2 SVAAGI. In nucleotides, the CDR3 is TGTGCCAGCAGTTATTCCAGGGGTCAAGAGACCCAGTACTTC. This translates into CASSYSRGQETQYF.

The chain joins TRBV2 to TRBJ1-6; unclear D gene. The CDR3 runs 15 residues. Trimming shortened V by 0 bases and J by 8 bases, and 11 bases separated the two germline ends. Germline values: CDR1 SNHLY, CDR2 FYNNEI. CDR3 sequence reads: CASSEATVTYSPLHF. The CDR3 region has the DNA TGTGCCAGCAGTGAAGCTACAGTCACCTATTCACCCCTCCACTTT.

The J gene is TRBJ2-3, the V gene TRBV5-6; no clear D gene. Trimming left V 1 base short and J 5 bases short, with 8 bases between. The CDR3 is 13 residues long. CDR1 is SGHDT, CDR2 YYEEEE, per germline. The CDR3 spells CASSLSRRDTQYF. CDR3 nucleotides: TGTGCCAGCAGCTTGTCTAGGCGAGATACGCAGTATTTT.

The rearrangement links TRBV6-5 to TRBJ2-3, with TRBD1 as a possible D gene (6 bases). Trimming left V 0 bases short and J 8 bases short, with 12 bases between. This CDR3 is built from 14 residues. From germline, CDR1 is MNHEY and CDR2 SVGAGI. The CDR3 protein is CASSYSQGQGTQYF. CDR3 DNA sequence: TGTGCCAGCAGTTACTCCCAGGGGCAGGGTACGCAGTATTTT.

The chain employs TRBV5-1 and TRBJ2-1; TRBD1 might be the D (6 bases). Trimming took off 6 bases at V and 6 bases at J, with 16 bases between the two ends. The CDR3 sequence is 14 residues long. The germline V gene has CDR1 SGHRS and CDR2 YFSETQ. The CDR3 DNA reads TGCGCCAGCAACTCCGGGACACCGCCCAATGAGCAGTTCTTC. This gives the protein CASNSGTPPNEQFF.

V is TRBV28 and J is TRBJ1-1; the D gene is possibly TRBD1 (6 bases). The germline gives CDR1 MDHEN, CDR2 SYDVKM. V was pared by 7 bases and J by 0 bases, with 18 bases between. This CDR3 has 16 residues. CDR3 residues: CASTLQGIGVNTEAFF. Written as DNA, the CDR3 is TGTGCCAGCACCCTTCAGGGGATCGGCGTGAACACTGAAGCTTTCTTT.

The chain recombines TRBV3-1 (or the pseudogene TRBV3-2) with TRBJ2-5, with 9 bases identical to TRBD2. CDR3 length equals 15 residues. V lost 0 bases and J lost 5; bases outside the gene matches: 4. From germline, CDR1 is LGHDT and CDR2 YNNKEL (reference sequence). CDR3 protein: CASSQDLLAGETQYF. In nucleotides, the CDR3 is TGTGCCAGCAGCCAAGATCTGCTAGCGGGGGAGACCCAGTACTTC.

The chain has TRBV5-6 and TRBJ1-1; 7 nucleotides align to TRBD1. This CDR3 contains 14 residues. Germline V CDR1 and CDR2: SGHDT, YYEEEE. V lost 5 bases, J lost 4 bases, and 8 bases stayed unmatched. The CDR3 region is CASSSDRRGTEAFF. The CDR3 nucleotides are TGTGCCAGCAGTTCGGACAGGAGGGGCACTGAAGCTTTCTTT.

This clone was observed a few times. The chain has TRBV19 and TRBJ2-3; D gene unclear. The V end was cut by 5 bases, the J end by 5 bases, with 11 bases between. CDR3 size: 13 residues. Germline CDR1 LNHDA, CDR2 SQIVND (reference sequence). CDR3: CASSSLLEDTQYF. The CDR3, as DNA: TGTGCCAGTAGTTCCCTCCTAGAAGATACGCAGTATTTT.

The chain is built from TRBV19 and TRBJ1-1, with TRBD1 matching over 8 bases. Losses at the gene ends were 1 base for V and 1 base for J; bases not matched to a gene: 8. The CDR3 contains 17 residues. CDR1 LNHDA and CDR2 SQIVND come from the germline V gene (reference sequence). This CDR3 is CASSIGQGATTNTEAFF. The CDR3 DNA follows: TGTGCCAGTAGTATAGGGCAGGGGGCCACGACGAACACTGAAGCTTTCTTT.

The V call is TRBV18, the J call TRBJ1-1, with D possibly TRBD1 on 5 matching bases. The CDR3 length is 15 residues. With 3 bases removed from V and 1 base from J, the gap between germline ends came to 12 bases. Per germline, CDR1 KGHSH and CDR2 LQKENI. CDR3 residues: CASSPGQWGNTEAFF. The CDR3 nucleotides read TGTGCCAGCTCACCGGGGCAATGGGGGAACACTGAAGCTTTCTTT. The full variable domain, with the rest looked up from reference TRBV18 and TRBJ1-1, is NAGVMQNPRHLVRRRGQEARLRCSPMKGHSHVYWYRQLPEEGLKFMVYLQKENIIDESGMPKERFSAEFPKEGPSILRIQQVVRGDSAAYFCASSPGQWGNTEAFFGQGTRLTVV.

J is TRBJ2-1 and V is TRBV2; D is possibly TRBD2 (6 bases). The CDR3 sequence is 14 residues long. V was clipped by 8 bases and J by 4 bases, with 15 bases between them. The germline gives CDR1 SNHLY, CDR2 FYNNEI. CDR3 sequence reads: CASLRASVYNEQFF. The CDR3 DNA is TGTGCCAGCTTAAGGGCTAGCGTATACAATGAGCAGTTCTTC.

This clone was seen only a few times. J is TRBJ1-6 and V is TRBV2; 9 nucleotides align to TRBD1. V dropped 6 bases and J dropped 2; count of bases not matched to a gene: 2. CDR3 length equals 15 residues. Germline V gene sequence: CDR1 SNHLY, CDR2 FYNNEI. The DNA for the CDR3 is TGTGCCAGCAGGGGACAGGGAACCTATAATTCACCCCTCCACTTT. It encodes CASRGQGTYNSPLHF.

V and J are TRBV12-3 or TRBV12-4 and TRBJ1-2; a possible D gene is TRBD1 (6 bases). This CDR3 contains 13 residues. This chain's CDR3 is CALRGFSHYGYTF. CDR3 in DNA: TGTGCGCTCAGGGGTTTCAGTCACTATGGCTACACCTTC.

This clone was seen only once. The rearrangement uses TRBV6-5 and TRBJ1-1; no clear D gene. Trimming took 7 bases from V and 1 from J, leaving 10 bases between them. Germline CDR1 and CDR2: MNHEY and SVGAGI. This CDR3 contains 13 residues. The CDR3 sequence is CASKAAENTEAFF. CDR3 nucleotides: TGTGCCAGCAAGGCGGCAGAGAACACTGAAGCTTTCTTT.

This chain links TRBV4-3 with TRBJ2-7; no reliable D call. Germline V lookup: CDR1 LGHNA, CDR2 YSLEER. The CDR3 length is 13 residues. V shed 0 bases and J shed 3 bases, with 6 bases lying between them. DNA for the CDR3: TGCGCCAGCAGCCAAGATTTCAACTACGAGCAGTACTTC. As protein: CASSQDFNYEQYF.

The V call is TRBV7-2, the J call TRBJ1-1; possible D gene TRBD1, 5 bases. CDR3 size: 14 residues. The germline V and J ends were trimmed by 5 bases and 1 base, with 11 bases remaining between them. Germline V gene data show CDR1 as SGHTA and CDR2 as FQGNSA. CDR3 nucleotide sequence: TGTGCCAGCAGCCAATCCCAGGGGAACACTGAAGCTTTCTTT. This codes for CASSQSQGNTEAFF. Looking up the rest from reference TRBV7-2 and TRBJ1-1 gives the full variable domain: GAGVSQSPSNKVTEKGKDVELRCDPISGHTALYWYRQSLGQGLEFLIYFQGNSAPDKSGLPSDRFSAERTGGSVSTLTIQRTQQEDSAVYLCASSQSQGNTEAFFGQGTRLTVV.